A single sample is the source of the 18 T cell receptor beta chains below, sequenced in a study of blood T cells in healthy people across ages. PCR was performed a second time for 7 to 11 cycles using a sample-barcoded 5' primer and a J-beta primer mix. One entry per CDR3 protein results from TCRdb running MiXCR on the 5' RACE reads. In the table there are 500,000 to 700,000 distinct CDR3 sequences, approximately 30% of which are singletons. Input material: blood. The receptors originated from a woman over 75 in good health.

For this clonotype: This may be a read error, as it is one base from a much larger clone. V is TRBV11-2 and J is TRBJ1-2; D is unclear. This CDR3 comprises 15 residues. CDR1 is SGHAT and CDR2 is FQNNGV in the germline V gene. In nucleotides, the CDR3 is TGTGCCGGCAGTCCTATAAGGGATTACGGCTATGGCTACACCTTC. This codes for CAGSPIRDYGYGYTF.

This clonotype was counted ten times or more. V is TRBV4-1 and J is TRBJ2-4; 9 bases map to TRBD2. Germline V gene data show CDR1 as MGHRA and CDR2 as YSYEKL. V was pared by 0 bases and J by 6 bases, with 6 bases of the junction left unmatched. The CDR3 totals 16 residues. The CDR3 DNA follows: TGCGCCAGCAGCCAAGAAATGGCTAGCGGGGCAAACATTCAGTACTTC. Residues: CASSQEMASGANIQYF.

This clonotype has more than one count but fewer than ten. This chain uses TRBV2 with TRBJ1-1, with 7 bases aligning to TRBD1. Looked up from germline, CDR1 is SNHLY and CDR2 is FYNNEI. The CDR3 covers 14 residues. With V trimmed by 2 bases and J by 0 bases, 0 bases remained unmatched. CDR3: CASSERGLNTEAFF. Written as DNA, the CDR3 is TGTGCCAGCAGTGAAAGGGGGCTGAACACTGAAGCTTTCTTT.

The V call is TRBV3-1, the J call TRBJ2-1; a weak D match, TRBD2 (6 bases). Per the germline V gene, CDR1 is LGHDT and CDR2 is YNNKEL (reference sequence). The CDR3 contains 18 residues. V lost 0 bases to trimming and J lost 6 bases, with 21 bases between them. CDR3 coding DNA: TGTGCCAGCAGCCAAGAAGCGTTTGGCGGGGTCTATCTCAATGAGCAGTTCTTC. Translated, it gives CASSQEAFGGVYLNEQFF.

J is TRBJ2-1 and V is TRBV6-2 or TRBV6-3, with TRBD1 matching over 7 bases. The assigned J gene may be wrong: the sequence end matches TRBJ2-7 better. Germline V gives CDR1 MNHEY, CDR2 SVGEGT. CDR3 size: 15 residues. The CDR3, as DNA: TGTGCCAGCAGTTTCACGGGACAGAAATACAATGAGCAGTACTTC. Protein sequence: CASSFTGQKYNEQYF.

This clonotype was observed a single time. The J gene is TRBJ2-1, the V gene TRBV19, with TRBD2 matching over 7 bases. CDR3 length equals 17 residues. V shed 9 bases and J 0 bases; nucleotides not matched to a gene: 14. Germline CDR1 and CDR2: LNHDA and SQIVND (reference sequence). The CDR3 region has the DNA TGTGCCAGCCATATAGGTTCCAGCGGGAACTCCTACAATGAGCAGTTCTTC. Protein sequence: CASHIGSSGNSYNEQFF.

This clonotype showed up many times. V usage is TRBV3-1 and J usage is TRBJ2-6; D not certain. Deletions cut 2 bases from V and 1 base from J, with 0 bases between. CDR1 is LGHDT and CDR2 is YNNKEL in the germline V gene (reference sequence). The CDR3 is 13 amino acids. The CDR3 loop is CASSQSGANVLTF. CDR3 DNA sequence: TGTGCCAGCAGCCAATCTGGGGCCAACGTCCTGACTTTC. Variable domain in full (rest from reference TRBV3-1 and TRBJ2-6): DTAVSQTPKYLVTQMGNDKSIKCEQNLGHDTMYWYKQDSKKFLKIMFSYNNKELIINETVPNRFSPKSPDKAHLNLHINSLELGDSAVYFCASSQSGANVLTFGAGSRLTVL.

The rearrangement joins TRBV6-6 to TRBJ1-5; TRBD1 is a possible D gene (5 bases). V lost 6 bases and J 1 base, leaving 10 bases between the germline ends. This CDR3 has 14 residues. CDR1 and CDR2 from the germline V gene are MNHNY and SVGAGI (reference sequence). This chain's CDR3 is CASRRGRSNQPQHF. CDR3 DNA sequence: TGTGCCAGCAGGCGGGGGAGGAGCAATCAGCCCCAGCATTTT.

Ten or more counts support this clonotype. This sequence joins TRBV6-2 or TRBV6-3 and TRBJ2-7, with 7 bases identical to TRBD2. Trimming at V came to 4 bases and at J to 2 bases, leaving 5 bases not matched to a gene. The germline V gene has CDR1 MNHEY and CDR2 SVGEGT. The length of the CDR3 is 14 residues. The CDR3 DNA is TGTGCCAGCAGTTCCTGGGGGGGTCCCTACGAGCAGTACTTC. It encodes CASSSWGGPYEQYF.

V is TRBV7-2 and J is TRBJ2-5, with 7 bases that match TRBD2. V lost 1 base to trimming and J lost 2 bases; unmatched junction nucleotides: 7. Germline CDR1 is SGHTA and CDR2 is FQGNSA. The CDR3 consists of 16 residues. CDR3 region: CASSLDPGGMQETQYF. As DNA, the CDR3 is TGTGCCAGCAGCTTAGACCCCGGGGGGATGCAAGAGACCCAGTACTTC. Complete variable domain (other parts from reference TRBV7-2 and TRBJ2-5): GAGVSQSPSNKVTEKGKDVELRCDPISGHTALYWYRQSLGQGLEFLIYFQGNSAPDKSGLPSDRFSAERTGGSVSTLTIQRTQQEDSAVYLCASSLDPGGMQETQYFGPGTRLLVL.

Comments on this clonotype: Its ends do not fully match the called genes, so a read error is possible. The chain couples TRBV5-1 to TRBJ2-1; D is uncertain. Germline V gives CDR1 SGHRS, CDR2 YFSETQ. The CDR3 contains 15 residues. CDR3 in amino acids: CVSSLVLVASNEQFF. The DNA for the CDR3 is TGCGTCAGCAGCTTGGTCCTAGTGGCTTCCAATGAGCAGTTCTTC.

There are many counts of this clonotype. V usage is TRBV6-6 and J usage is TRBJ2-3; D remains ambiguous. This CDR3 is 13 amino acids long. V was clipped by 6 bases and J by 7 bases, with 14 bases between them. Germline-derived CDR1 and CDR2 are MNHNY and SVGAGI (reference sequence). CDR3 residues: CASRPTTPYTQYF. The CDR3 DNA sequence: TGTGCCAGCAGACCCACGACCCCTTATACGCAGTATTTT.

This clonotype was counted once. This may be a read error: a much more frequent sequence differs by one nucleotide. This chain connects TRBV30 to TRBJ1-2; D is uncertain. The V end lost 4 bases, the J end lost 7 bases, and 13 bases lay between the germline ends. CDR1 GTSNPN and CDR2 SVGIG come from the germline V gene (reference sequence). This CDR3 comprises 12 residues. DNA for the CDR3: TGTGCCTGGATAGAGACCAGGCCTGGCTACACCTTC. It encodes CAWIETRPGYTF. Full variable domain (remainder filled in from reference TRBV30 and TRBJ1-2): SQTIHQWPATLVQPVGSPLSLECTVEGTSNPNLYWYRQAAGRGLQLLFYSVGIGQISSEVPQNLSASRPQDRQFILSSKKLLLSDSGFYLCAWIETRPGYTFGSGTRLTVV.

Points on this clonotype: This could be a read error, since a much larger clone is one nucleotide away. This CDR3 is CAISERTGFSYEQYF. For the CDR3, the DNA is TGTGCCATCAGTGAAAGGACAGGGTTTAGTTACGAGCAGTACTTC. The genes are TRBV10-3 and TRBJ2-5, with 8 bases identical to TRBD1. TRBJ2-7 explains the end of the DNA better; the J call may be wrong. The CDR3 runs to 15 residues. CDR1 is ENHRY and CDR2 is SYGVKD in the germline V gene.

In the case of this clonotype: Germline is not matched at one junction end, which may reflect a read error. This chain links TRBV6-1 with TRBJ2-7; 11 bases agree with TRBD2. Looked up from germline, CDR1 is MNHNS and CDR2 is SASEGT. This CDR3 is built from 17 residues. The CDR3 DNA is TGTGCCGGCAGTGAAAGACCTAGCGGGAGGTCCTCCTACGAGCAGTACTTC. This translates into CAGSERPSGRSSYEQYF.

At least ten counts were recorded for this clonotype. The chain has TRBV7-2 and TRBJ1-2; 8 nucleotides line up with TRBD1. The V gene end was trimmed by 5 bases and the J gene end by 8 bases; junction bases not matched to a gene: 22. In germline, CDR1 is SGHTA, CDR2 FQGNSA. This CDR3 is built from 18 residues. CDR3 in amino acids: CASSHSSPGQVYSMGYTF. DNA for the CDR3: TGTGCCAGCAGCCACTCCTCGCCGGGACAGGTGTACTCTATGGGCTACACCTTC.

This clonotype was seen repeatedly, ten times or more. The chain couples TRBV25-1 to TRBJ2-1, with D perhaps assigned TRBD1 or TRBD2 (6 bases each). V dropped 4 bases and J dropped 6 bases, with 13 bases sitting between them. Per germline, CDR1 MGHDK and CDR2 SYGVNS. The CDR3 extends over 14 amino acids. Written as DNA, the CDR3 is TGTGCCAGCAGTGCCGGGGGCCTACTCAATGAGCAGTTCTTC. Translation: CASSAGGLLNEQFF.

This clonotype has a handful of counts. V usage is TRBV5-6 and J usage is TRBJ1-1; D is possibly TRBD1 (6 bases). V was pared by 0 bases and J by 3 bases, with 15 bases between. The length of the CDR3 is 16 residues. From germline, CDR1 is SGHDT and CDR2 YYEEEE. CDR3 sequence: CASSLEGGLEDTEAFF. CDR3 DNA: TGTGCCAGCAGCTTGGAAGGGGGTTTAGAAGACACTGAAGCTTTCTTT.